This T cell receptor (beta chain) was identified during a study of shared clonotypes between healthy human individuals. Study information: Researchers drew samples from two women and three men aged 18 to 49. Study-wide findings and caveats: Among the subsets, naive ones generally showed larger estimated richness than memory ones. Rarefaction demonstrated incomplete sorted-subset sequencing despite large depth.

Generated by immunoSEQ multiplex PCR, the TCRdb table keeps only in-frame clones and is missing some. The sample has roughly 2.5 million clones; roughly 92% are singletons. A word on this clone: What it binds is unknown.

Per germline, CDR1 SNHLY and CDR2 FYNNEI. With 8 bases removed from V and 4 bases from J, the gap between germline ends came to 18 bases. The CDR3 is 14 residues long. The rearrangement uses TRBV2 and TRBJ2-7, with D perhaps matching TRBD2 (5 bases). The source is a young man in good health. The specimen sequenced was naive CD4+ T cells sorted from blood. Subset of the sample: CD45RA+ positively selected. As DNA, the CDR3 is TGTGCCAGCGGCCCGACACCCCGGGGATACGAGCAGTACTTC. Encoded protein: CASGPTPRGYEQYF.